A single sample gave rise to the 32 T cell receptor beta chains below, sequenced in a study of blood T cells in healthy people across ages. The authors ran a second PCR of about 6 to 12 cycles using a sample-barcoded 5' primer and a J-beta primer mix. Each CDR3 protein is one row after TCRdb ran MiXCR on the 5' RACE reads. The repertoire holds about 830,000 distinct CDR3 sequences, around two thirds seen once, with about a quarter in the top ten. The specimen was blood. These receptors were taken from a man aged 25 to 40 in good health.

This clonotype has more than one count but fewer than ten. The rearrangement uses TRBV12-3 or TRBV12-4 and TRBJ2-5; D unresolved. The CDR3 loop spans 11 amino acids. Trimming stripped 5 bases from V and 4 bases from J, with 5 bases between. The CDR3 bases are TGTGCCAGCAGTGCCGCAGAGACCCAGTACTTC. Translation: CASSAAETQYF.

The chain has TRBV18 and TRBJ2-1, with a tentative D call TRBD2 (5 bases). Trimming took 1 base from V and 8 from J, leaving 18 bases between them. CDR3 size: 16 residues. Germline CDR1 KGHSH, CDR2 LQKENI. CDR3 protein: CASSPQEGKVGDEQFF. The CDR3 DNA follows: TGTGCCAGCTCACCACAAGAGGGAAAAGTAGGTGATGAGCAGTTCTTC. Full variable domain (missing parts from reference TRBV18 and TRBJ2-1): NAGVMQNPRHLVRRRGQEARLRCSPMKGHSHVYWYRQLPEEGLKFMVYLQKENIIDESGMPKERFSAEFPKEGPSILRIQQVVRGDSAAYFCASSPQEGKVGDEQFFGPGTRLTVL.

The chain employs TRBV7-2 and TRBJ2-3; 13 positions match TRBD2. The CDR3 length is 15 residues. After removal of 5 bases from V and 6 bases from J, the junction contained 5 bases not matched to a gene. Germline values: CDR1 SGHTA, CDR2 FQGNSA. Here the CDR3 DNA reads TGTGCCAGCAGCCCACCGGGACTAGCGGGGGATACGCAGTATTTT. Its translation is CASSPPGLAGDTQYF.

The genes are TRBV6-5 and TRBJ2-3; D perhaps matches TRBD2 (5 bases). Between the trimmed V and J ends, which lost 2 bases and 3 bases, there was a span of 9 bases. The CDR3 totals 14 residues. Germline-derived CDR1 and CDR2 are MNHEY and SVGAGI. Here the CDR3 reads CASSYGSGTDTQYF. CDR3 nucleotide sequence: TGTGCCAGCAGTTACGGGTCGGGGACAGATACGCAGTATTTT.

In this sample, this clonotype turned up many times. V and J are TRBV7-2 and TRBJ1-2; no clear D gene. This CDR3 has 12 amino acids. The V gene lost 1 base and the J gene lost 8 bases, with 8 bases spanning the gap. In germline, CDR1 is SGHTA, CDR2 FQGNSA. The CDR3 loop reads CASSLGATGYTF. CDR3 in DNA: TGTGCCAGCAGCTTAGGCGCAACGGGCTACACCTTC.

CDR3 amino acids: CASSLGTGGTNEQFF. For the CDR3, the DNA is TGTGCCAGCAGCCTAGGGACAGGCGGAACAAATGAGCAGTTCTTC. The rearrangement uses TRBV27 and TRBJ2-1, with TRBD1 matching 8 bases. J lost 7 bases, V lost 6 bases, and 11 bases had no gene match. Per germline, CDR1 MNHEY and CDR2 SMNVEV (reference sequence). The CDR3 loop spans 15 amino acids.

The chain recombines TRBV7-2 with TRBJ2-7; 9 bases map to TRBD1. Unmatched junction bases numbered 17, after V lost 5 bases and J lost 12 bases. The CDR3 spans 15 residues. Germline values: CDR1 SGHTA, CDR2 FQGNSA. As DNA, the CDR3 is TGTGCCAGCAGCAAGGACAGGGGACGCGAAAACATTCGGTACTTC. It specifies CASSKDRGRENIRYF.

The gene calls are TRBV15 and TRBJ1-2; 7 positions match TRBD1. Germline V gene sequence: CDR1 LNHNV, CDR2 YYDKDF (reference sequence). The V gene end was trimmed by 1 base and the J gene end by 2 bases; junction bases not matched to a gene: 7. CDR3 size: 16 residues. The CDR3 region has the DNA TGTGCCACCAGCAGAGTCTCGCCAGGGGGGAACTATGGCTACACCTTC. This translates into CATSRVSPGGNYGYTF.

Worth noting for this clonotype: As the CDR3 is not closed by the conserved phenylalanine or tryptophan, this likely results from a read error. The chain has TRBV9 and TRBJ2-5, with D maybe TRBD1 (6 bases). This CDR3 contains 14 residues. The germline CDR1 and CDR2 sequences are SGDLS and YYNGEE. With 3 bases removed from V and 4 bases from J, the gap between germline ends came to 13 bases. CDR3 region: CASSGGRGVETQYS. CDR3 coding DNA: TGTGCCAGCAGCGGTGGCAGGGGAGTAGAGACCCAGTACTCC.

The chain combines TRBV6-2 or TRBV6-3 with TRBJ2-5; TRBD2 aligns across 9 bases. J was trimmed by 1 base and V by 3 bases; bases with no gene match: 3. The CDR3 has 15 amino acids. Germline V lookup: CDR1 MNHEY, CDR2 SVGEGT. The CDR3 region has the DNA TGTGCCAGCAGTTATAGCGGGGGCCTCCAAGAGACCCAGTACTTC. Amino acids: CASSYSGGLQETQYF.

The rearrangement uses TRBV5-1 and TRBJ1-1; no firm D call. V was clipped by 4 bases and J by 1 base, with 11 bases between them. This CDR3 contains 14 residues. Looked up from germline, CDR1 is SGHRS and CDR2 is YFSETQ. The CDR3 region has the DNA TGCGCCAGCAGCGTAACGGTACCGAACACTGAAGCTTTCTTT. Translation: CASSVTVPNTEAFF.

This clonotype was detected only a few times. J is TRBJ2-3 and V is TRBV3-1; D call uncertain. The length of the CDR3 is 13 residues. V was clipped by 6 bases and J by 6 bases, with 13 bases between them. Germline lookup yields CDR1 LGHDT and CDR2 YNNKEL (reference sequence). The CDR3 sequence is CASRETVRDTQYF. The CDR3 region has the DNA TGTGCCAGCAGAGAGACTGTTAGGGATACGCAGTATTTT.

For the CDR3, the DNA is TGTGCCAGGAAGGGGTCCTTTAGGGCTGAAGCTTTCTTT. Protein product: CARKGSFRAEAFF. The chain couples TRBV6-4 to TRBJ1-1; possible D gene TRBD1, 5 bases. There are 13 residues in the CDR3. Germline assignment: CDR1 MRHNA and CDR2 SNTAGT. Trimming removed 9 bases at V and 6 bases at J, with 17 bases between.

This clonotype was found many times. V and J are TRBV6-1 and TRBJ2-5; D unresolved. This CDR3 has 13 amino acids. CDR1 and CDR2 from the germline V gene are MNHNS and SASEGT. Trimming pared 4 bases from V and 0 bases from J, leaving 6 bases between. The CDR3 coding sequence is TGTGCCAGCAGTGGACCGTACCAAGAGACCCAGTACTTC. It encodes CASSGPYQETQYF.

The chain is built from TRBV7-9 and TRBJ2-5, with 11 bases identical to TRBD1. The J call could be wrong; TRBJ2-7 is a better fit for the DNA end. CDR1 is SEHNR and CDR2 is FQNEAQ in the germline V gene (reference sequence). This CDR3 spans 16 amino acids. CDR3: CASSFPGTGGAYEQYF. For the CDR3, the DNA is TGTGCCAGCAGCTTTCCTGGGACAGGGGGAGCCTACGAGCAGTACTTC.

The genes are TRBV18 and TRBJ1-5; TRBD1 agrees at 7 bases. Trimming at V came to 5 bases and at J to 5 bases, leaving 9 bases not matched to a gene. In germline, CDR1 is KGHSH, CDR2 LQKENI. This CDR3 region has 15 residues. The CDR3 sequence: CASSTDRVQHQPQHF. The CDR3 bases are TGTGCCAGCTCAACTGACAGGGTTCAGCATCAGCCCCAGCATTTT.

A few counts support this clonotype. The J gene is TRBJ2-7, the V gene TRBV5-1, with D unclear. Trimming took off 0 bases at V and 6 bases at J, with 4 bases between the two ends. CDR1 and CDR2 (germline): SGHRS, YFSETQ. CDR3 length equals 11 residues. The CDR3 loop reads CASSLEREQYF. For the CDR3, the DNA is TGCGCCAGCAGCTTGGAACGCGAGCAGTACTTC. Supplemented by reference TRBV5-1 and TRBJ2-7, the full variable domain reads KAGVTQTPRYLIKTRGQQVTLSCSPISGHRSVSWYQQTPGQGLQFLFEYFSETQRNKGNFPGRFSGRQFSNSRSEMNVSTLELGDSALYLCASSLEREQYFGPGTRLTVT.

This clonotype appeared a few times. This rearrangement joins TRBV6-6 to TRBJ2-3, with no clear D. This CDR3 is built from 13 residues. Germline V gives CDR1 MNHNY, CDR2 SVGAGI (reference sequence). V lost 2 bases and J lost 0, with 3 bases in between. The CDR3 coding sequence is TGTGCCAGCAGTTACGATAGCACAGATACGCAGTATTTT. Protein sequence: CASSYDSTDTQYF.

Only one count was recorded for this clonotype. The chain is built from TRBV5-1 and TRBJ1-4; maybe TRBD1 (5 bases). Trimming pared 4 bases from V and 15 bases from J, leaving 16 bases between. The CDR3 extends over 12 amino acids. CDR1 is SGHRS, CDR2 YFSETQ, per germline. CDR3 sequence (DNA): TGCGCCAGCAGCCCAGGCGGACAACCAGTGTTTTTT. It codes for CASSPGGQPVFF.

The chain combines TRBV29-1 with TRBJ2-7; 11 bases match TRBD2. The CDR3 loop spans 14 amino acids. Trimming cost V 6 bases and J 3 bases; bases outside gene matches: 7. Germline V lookup: CDR1 SQVTM, CDR2 ANQGSEA. CDR3 region: CSVELAGEGYEQYF. The CDR3 DNA is TGCAGCGTCGAACTAGCGGGGGAAGGCTACGAGCAGTACTTC.

V is TRBV9 and J is TRBJ1-2; D gene uncertain. Germline V gene data show CDR1 as SGDLS and CDR2 as YYNGEE. V shed 4 bases and J shed 4 bases, with 17 bases lying between them. CDR3 length equals 15 residues. CDR3 sequence reads: CASSPDPEIFYGYTF. The CDR3 DNA reads as TGTGCCAGCAGCCCAGACCCGGAGATTTTCTATGGCTACACCTTC. Together with reference TRBV9 and TRBJ1-2, the CDR3 gives the full variable domain: DSGVTQTPKHLITATGQRVTLRCSPRSGDLSVYWYQQSLDQGLQFLIQYYNGEERAKGNILERFSAQQFPDLHSELNLSSLELGDSALYFCASSPDPEIFYGYTFGSGTRLTVV.

The chain recombines TRBV6-5 with TRBJ2-7; 8 bases are a match to TRBD1. Trimming at V came to 0 bases and at J to 3 bases, leaving 13 bases not matched to a gene. The CDR3 loop spans 18 amino acids. Germline CDR1 MNHEY, CDR2 SVGAGI. CDR3 sequence: CASSYSINSWTGIYEQYF. The CDR3 coding sequence is TGTGCCAGCAGTTACTCGATTAATTCCTGGACAGGGATCTACGAGCAGTACTTC.

On this clonotype: An end of the junction differs from the germline gene, which may be a read error. The genes are TRBV15 and TRBJ2-3, with TRBD2 as a possible D gene (5 bases). The V gene's germline CDR1 is LNHNV and CDR2 YYDKDF (reference sequence). The CDR3 is made up of 19 amino acids. The CDR3 reads CATRRARGTRGPSTDTQYF. The CDR3 DNA reads TGTGCCACCCGCAGAGCTCGGGGTACCCGAGGACCTAGCACAGATACGCAGTATTTT.

The chain uses TRBV28 and TRBJ2-1, with 8 nucleotides matching TRBD1. The V gene end was trimmed by 2 bases and the J gene end by 8 bases; junction bases not matched to a gene: 11. The germline V gene encodes CDR1 MDHEN and CDR2 SYDVKM. The CDR3 has 16 amino acids. CDR3 amino acids: CASSLTPPGQGDEQFF. CDR3 in DNA: TGTGCCAGCAGTTTAACTCCCCCAGGACAGGGCGATGAGCAGTTCTTC. Full variable domain (outside the CDR3, taken from reference TRBV28 and TRBJ2-1): DVKVTQSSRYLVKRTGEKVFLECVQDMDHENMFWYRQDPGLGLRLIYFSYDVKMKEKGDIPEGYSVSREKKERFSLILESASTNQTSMYLCASSLTPPGQGDEQFFGPGTRLTVL.

The chain combines TRBV11-2 with TRBJ2-1, with TRBD2 identical over 7 bases. The CDR3 runs 15 residues. Germline values: CDR1 SGHAT, CDR2 FQNNGV. V lost 0 bases to trimming and J lost 7 bases; unmatched junction nucleotides: 6. The CDR3 DNA reads as TGTGCCAGCAGCTTAGATAGGGGACTATTTAATGAGCAGTTCTTC. Translation: CASSLDRGLFNEQFF.

The gene calls are TRBV6-2 or TRBV6-3 and TRBJ2-6; D not resolved. Germline CDR1 is MNHEY and CDR2 is SVGEGT. With 7 bases removed from V and 0 bases from J, the gap between germline ends came to 13 bases. The CDR3 totals 16 residues. CDR3 coding DNA: TGTGCCAGCACCCTCCCTTCGGGCTCTGGGGCCAACGTCCTGACTTTC. Encoded protein: CASTLPSGSGANVLTF.

CDR3 protein: CASSLLAGQVSTTQYF. DNA for the CDR3: TGTGCCAGCAGCCTACTAGCGGGGCAGGTATCAACTACGCAGTATTTT. The chain recombines TRBV7-2 with TRBJ2-3, with 10 bases that match TRBD2. CDR1 is SGHTA, CDR2 FQGNSA, per germline. The CDR3 loop spans 16 amino acids. V shed 5 bases, J shed 8 bases, and the junction held 13 bases outside the gene matches.

This rearrangement joins TRBV7-3 to TRBJ2-5, with 7 bases identical to TRBD1. The CDR3 contains 15 residues. Germline values: CDR1 SGHTA, CDR2 FQGTGA. V lost 4 bases to trimming and J lost 1 base; unmatched junction nucleotides: 6. The CDR3 sequence: CASSYRGGSQETQYF. In nucleotides, the CDR3 is TGTGCCAGCAGCTACAGGGGTGGGTCCCAAGAGACCCAGTACTTC.

J is TRBJ1-5 and V is TRBV10-3, with a possible D match to TRBD1 (5 bases). V was clipped by 8 bases and J by 1 base, with 12 bases between them. Germline CDR1 ENHRY, CDR2 SYGVKD. The CDR3 length is 14 residues. The CDR3 DNA is TGTGCCATCGGGGGTGAGGAAAGCAATCAGCCCCAGCATTTT. Its protein product is CAIGGEESNQPQHF.

This clonotype was counted once. The chain is built from TRBV6-2 or TRBV6-3 and TRBJ1-2; 9 bases line up with TRBD1. CDR1 MNHEY and CDR2 SVGEGT come from the germline V gene. V shed 2 bases and J 4 bases; nucleotides not matched to a gene: 5. The CDR3 runs 15 residues. The CDR3 bases are TGTGCCAGCAGTTACGGGACAGGGCCTACCTATGGCTACACCTTC. It translates to CASSYGTGPTYGYTF.

The DNA for the CDR3 is TGTGCCAGCAGCTTAAACCTCTGGGTTGGCAGGGGGCGAGAGGCTGAAGCTTTCTTT. As protein: CASSLNLWVGRGREAEAFF. The genes are TRBV7-3 and TRBJ1-1; 8 bases align to TRBD1. CDR3 length: 19 residues. V lost 1 base, J lost 6 bases, and 19 bases stayed unmatched. Germline assignment: CDR1 SGHTA and CDR2 FQGTGA.

This sequence joins TRBV12-3 or TRBV12-4 and TRBJ2-3, with D possibly TRBD1 on 6 matching bases. The V end was cut by 4 bases, the J end by 1 base, with 12 bases between. The CDR3 runs to 15 residues. CDR3 bases: TGTGCCAGCAGTTCCCAGGGGTTCCGCACAGATACGCAGTATTTT. This sequence encodes CASSSQGFRTDTQYF.